The entry below gives a single T cell receptor beta chain sequence along with its context. Produced via immunoSEQ multiplex PCR; TCRdb's table is partial and in-frame only. Among hundreds of thousands of clones listed, around 90% were seen once. This record comes from a study of blood T cell repertoires in COVID-19. Clinical histories supplied by participants themselves formed the basis of cohort assignment. This receptor was obtained from a woman between 18 and 29 years old with acute COVID-19. The sequenced sample was PBMCs or T cells enriched from blood (not recorded which).

The CDR3, as DNA: TGTGCCAGCAGCAAATTACAGGGGTCAGATCAGCCCCAGCATTTT. This sequence encodes CASSKLQGSDQPQHF. The rearrangement joins TRBV6-4 to TRBJ1-5; TRBD1 matches 7 bases. The CDR3 runs 15 residues. The V segment lost 6 bases and the J segment 5 bases; nucleotides outside the gene matches: 10. Germline V lookup: CDR1 MRHNA, CDR2 SNTAGT.